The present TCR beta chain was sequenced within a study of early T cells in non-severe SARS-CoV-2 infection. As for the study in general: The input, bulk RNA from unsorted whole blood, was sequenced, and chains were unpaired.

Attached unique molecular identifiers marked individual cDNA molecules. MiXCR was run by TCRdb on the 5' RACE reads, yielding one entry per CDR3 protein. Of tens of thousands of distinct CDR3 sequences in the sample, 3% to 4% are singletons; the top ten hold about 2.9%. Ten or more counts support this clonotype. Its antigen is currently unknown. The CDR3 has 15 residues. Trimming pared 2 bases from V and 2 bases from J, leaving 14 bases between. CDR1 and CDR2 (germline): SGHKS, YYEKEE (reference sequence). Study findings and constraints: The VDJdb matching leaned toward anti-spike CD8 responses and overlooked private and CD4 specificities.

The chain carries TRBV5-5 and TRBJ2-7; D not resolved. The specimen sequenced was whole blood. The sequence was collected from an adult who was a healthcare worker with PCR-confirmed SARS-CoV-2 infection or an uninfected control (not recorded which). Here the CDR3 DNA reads TGTGCCAGCAGCTTAACTCCACAGAGAGCCTACGAGCAGTACTTC. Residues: CASSLTPQRAYEQYF.